This record concerns one TCR beta chain sequence. The antigen it binds to is not known. No base quality values were provided; no much bigger clone lies one nucleotide off. Per the germline V gene, SGHRS is the CDR1 and YFSETQ is the CDR2. Germline trimming: 4 bases from V, 5 bases from J; junction bases outside gene matches: 5. CDR3 length: 13 amino acids, cysteine to phenylalanine. CDR3 DNA is the only sequence kept; it has 39 bases, read in frame from the first base. Focal radiation therapy combined with CTLA-4 blockade (ipilimumab) was tested in patients with chemo-refractory metastatic non-small-cell lung cancer. This entry belongs to a study of radiotherapy plus CTLA-4 blockade in lung cancer (dated by TCRdb to the late 2010s). Context from the whole study: Objective responses were observed in approximately 18% of enrolled patients, and disease control was achieved in roughly 30%. The paper's findings and limits, for the study overall: After treatment with radiotherapy and ipilimumab, TCR clones that originated in tumors expanded in peripheral blood. The strongest predictors of response were reported to be early dynamic shifts in blood T cell clones along with a rise in serum interferon-beta following radiation.

The receptor library was made with the immunoSEQ multiplex PCR assay. This is the immuneACCESS table as TCRdb keeps it, with only in-frame sequences that have V and J called. A part of the clones is gone; compared with another copy, unresolved V genes explain less than half, and the rest is unexplained. In all, the sample holds about 88,000 clones, and approximately 75% of those were seen once. The ten biggest clones cover around 15% of the sample. The clonotype comes from a human donor with non-small cell lung cancer that progressed on radiotherapy plus ipilimumab. This chain is built from TRBV5-1 and TRBJ2-5, and 7 bases in between align with TRBD1. The sample in question was peripheral blood, obtained from a patient treated with radiotherapy plus ipilimumab. The CDR3 region: CASSRGQTETQYF. The bases are TGCGCCAGCAGCCGGGGACAGACGGAGACCCAGTACTTC.